The next 26 T cell receptor beta chains were all read from a single sample in a study of cytomegalovirus exposure and HLA in healthy donors. PCR was performed using 60 Vbeta and 13 Jbeta primers. Produced via immunoSEQ multiplex PCR; TCRdb's table is partial and in-frame only. The sample includes about 190,000 clones, about 80% of them seen just once. Sequencing input: PBMCs. Source of these receptors: a woman younger than 30 in good health and CMV-seropositive.

As DNA, the CDR3 is TGTGCCAGCAGCCAAGGGACATCGCGGGGCGATGAGCAGTTCTTC. This codes for CASSQGTSRGDEQFF. V gene TRBV14 combines with J gene TRBJ2-1, with D perhaps TRBD2 (6 bases). Between the trimmed V and J ends, which lost 1 base and 8 bases, there was a span of 15 bases. The CDR3 is 15 residues long. CDR1 is SGHDN, CDR2 FVKESK, per germline. The variable domain in full, with the rest retrieved from reference TRBV14 and TRBJ2-1, is EAGVTQFPSHSVIEKGQTVTLRCDPISGHDNLYWYRRVMGKEIKFLLHFVKESKQDESGMPNNRFLAERTGGTYSTLKVQPAELEDSGVYFCASSQGTSRGDEQFFGPGTRLTVL.

The V and J genes are TRBV5-4 and TRBJ1-2; 8 bases map to TRBD1. The germline CDR1 and CDR2 sequences are SGHNT and YYREEE (reference sequence). Unmatched junction bases numbered 0, after V lost 4 bases and J lost 1 base. The CDR3 extends over 13 amino acids. The CDR3 coding sequence is TGTGCCAGCAGCACAGGGGGTAACTATGGCTACACCTTC. Translation gives CASSTGGNYGYTF.

The chain combines TRBV30 with TRBJ1-3; D gene unclear. Between the trimmed V and J ends, which lost 2 bases and 0 bases, there was a span of 11 bases. The CDR3 length is 15 residues. The germline gives CDR1 GTSNPN, CDR2 SVGIG (reference sequence). In DNA form, the CDR3 reads TGTGCCTGGAGTACTGCCGGGGTCTCTGGAAACACCATATATTTT. This gives the protein CAWSTAGVSGNTIYF.

This clone has just a few counts. J is TRBJ1-6 and V is TRBV6-1; D is unclear. Per germline, CDR1 MNHNS and CDR2 SASEGT. The CDR3 has 15 amino acids. Deletions cut 0 bases from V and 7 bases from J, with 10 bases between. CDR3 region: CASSEAWTPNSPLHF. CDR3 in DNA: TGTGCCAGCAGTGAAGCTTGGACTCCAAATTCACCCCTCCACTTT.

The chain combines TRBV28 with TRBJ1-6; 7 positions agree with TRBD1. The CDR3 runs to 16 residues. Germline CDR1 reads MDHEN; CDR2 reads SYDVKM. Trimming cost V 6 bases and J 5 bases; bases outside gene matches: 10. The CDR3 loop is CASSERRGGDNSPLHF. CDR3 DNA sequence: TGTGCCAGCAGCGAGCGGCGAGGGGGCGATAATTCACCCCTCCACTTT.

V is TRBV9 and J is TRBJ2-1; 11 nucleotides agree with TRBD2. CDR3 length: 15 residues. CDR1 SGDLS and CDR2 YYNGEE come from the germline V gene. J was trimmed by 7 bases and V by 2 bases; bases with no gene match: 5. CDR3 loop: CASSVVLAGANEQFF. The CDR3 bases are TGTGCCAGCAGCGTCGTACTAGCGGGGGCTAATGAGCAGTTCTTC.

This chain joins TRBV27 and TRBJ1-2; D uncertain. The germline V and J ends were trimmed by 1 base and 0 bases, with 9 bases remaining between them. The CDR3 spans 15 residues. Per germline, CDR1 MNHEY and CDR2 SMNVEV (reference sequence). CDR3 residues: CASSLLAGTNYGYTF. The CDR3 region has the DNA TGTGCCAGCAGTTTATTGGCAGGCACTAACTATGGCTACACCTTC.

The rearrangement uses TRBV9 and TRBJ1-5, with D perhaps TRBD1 (5 bases). This CDR3 spans 13 amino acids. CDR1 is SGDLS, CDR2 YYNGEE, per germline. Trimming removed 3 bases from V and 5 bases from J, with 9 bases in between. Written as DNA, the CDR3 is TGTGCCAGCAGCGGGGGAGGGGATCAGCCCCAGCATTTT. Translating it yields CASSGGGDQPQHF.

The chain couples TRBV30 to TRBJ1-5; no clear D gene. Germline V gene lookup returns CDR1 GTSNPN and CDR2 SVGIG (reference sequence). There are 14 residues in the CDR3. V lost 4 bases and J lost 0, with 10 bases in between. The CDR3 nucleotides read TGTGCCTGGAATCTAGCAAATAGCAATCAGCCCCAGCATTTT. Protein product: CAWNLANSNQPQHF.

A few counts support this clone. The gene calls are TRBV19 and TRBJ1-1; no clear D. Germline CDR1 is LNHDA and CDR2 is SQIVND (reference sequence). The CDR3 sequence is 13 residues long. The germline V and J ends were trimmed by 6 bases and 2 bases, with 10 bases remaining between them. CDR3 in amino acids: CASSGQINTEAFF. CDR3 bases: TGTGCCAGTAGCGGTCAAATCAACACTGAAGCTTTCTTT.

The CDR3 nucleotides are TGCGCCAGCAGCCGACTAGCGGGGGGCCATACGCAGTATTTT. Protein product: CASSRLAGGHTQYF. The chain is built from TRBV4-1 and TRBJ2-3, with 13 bases that match TRBD2. There are 14 residues in the CDR3. Germline V gene data show CDR1 as MGHRA and CDR2 as YSYEKL. With 4 bases clipped from V and 7 bases from J, the junction kept 2 bases outside the gene matches.

The V call is TRBV11-2, the J call TRBJ2-6; 10 bases agree with TRBD2. V shed 5 bases and J 0 bases; nucleotides not matched to a gene: 4. Germline loops: CDR1 SGHAT, CDR2 FQNNGV. The CDR3 totals 17 residues. Written as DNA, the CDR3 is TGTGCCAGCAGCCAAATAGCGGGGGGCTCTGGGGCCAACGTCCTGACTTTC. Translated, it gives CASSQIAGGSGANVLTF.

The genes are TRBV7-3 and TRBJ2-1; TRBD1 agrees at 8 bases. The CDR3 extends over 16 amino acids. The germline CDR1 and CDR2 sequences are SGHTA and FQGTGA. Trimming cost V 5 bases and J 0 bases; bases outside gene matches: 6. Here the CDR3 DNA reads TGTGCCAGCAGCCCTGGGGACAGGTTCTCCTACAATGAGCAGTTCTTC. Translated: CASSPGDRFSYNEQFF.

The chain links TRBV10-2 to TRBJ2-1; 16 bases are shared with TRBD2. CDR3 length equals 16 residues. After removal of 6 bases from V and 6 bases from J, the junction contained 5 bases not matched to a gene. CDR1 and CDR2 (germline): WSHSY, SAAADI. The CDR3 DNA reads TGCGCCAGCAGGGGGACTAGCGGGGGGGCTGTCAATGAGCAGTTCTTC. This sequence encodes CASRGTSGGAVNEQFF.

The chain is built from TRBV2 and TRBJ1-1; D uncertain. This CDR3 comprises 14 residues. Germline CDR1 is SNHLY and CDR2 is FYNNEI. Trimming took 1 base from V and 1 from J, leaving 7 bases between them. The CDR3 DNA is TGTGCCAGCAGTGAAGATAACGGGAACACTGAAGCTTTCTTT. It encodes CASSEDNGNTEAFF.

V is TRBV7-6 and J is TRBJ2-2; D is undetermined. Trimming took 5 bases from V and 6 from J, leaving 16 bases between them. CDR3 size: 15 residues. From germline, CDR1 is SGHVS and CDR2 FNYEAQ. Here the CDR3 reads CASSPTATGPGELFF. The CDR3 nucleotides read TGTGCCAGCAGCCCCACTGCCACGGGTCCCGGGGAGCTGTTTTTT.

The J gene is TRBJ2-3, the V gene TRBV5-1; 7 nucleotides align to TRBD2. Germline CDR1 reads SGHRS; CDR2 reads YFSETQ. V lost 6 bases, J lost 1 base, and 8 bases stayed unmatched. The CDR3 loop spans 15 amino acids. CDR3 in DNA: TGCGCCAGCACACCAACAGCGGGGCGCACAGATACGCAGTATTTT. It is translated as CASTPTAGRTDTQYF.

This sequence joins TRBV6-1 and TRBJ2-2, with D maybe TRBD2 (6 bases). This CDR3 comprises 15 residues. Trimming pared 5 bases from V and 7 bases from J, leaving 17 bases between. In germline, CDR1 is MNHNS, CDR2 SASEGT. CDR3: CASSPATGGVGELFF. CDR3 bases: TGTGCCAGCAGTCCGGCGACCGGGGGTGTCGGGGAGCTGTTTTTT.

The chain has TRBV5-1 and TRBJ2-3, with 11 nucleotides matching TRBD2. J lost 4 bases, V lost 2 bases, and 3 bases had no gene match. The V gene's germline CDR1 is SGHRS and CDR2 YFSETQ. The CDR3 contains 15 residues. The CDR3 DNA reads TGCGCCAGCAGCTTTAGCGGGGGGGCTCCAGATACGCAGTATTTT. This codes for CASSFSGGAPDTQYF.

This clone was counted once. The V gene is TRBV19, the J gene TRBJ2-1, with 7 bases lining up with TRBD2. Germline V gene data show CDR1 as LNHDA and CDR2 as SQIVND (reference sequence). CDR3 length: 13 residues. V gave up 1 base and J gave up 9 bases; unmatched junction bases: 3. CDR3 residues: CASSIGGGLEQFF. The CDR3 nucleotides are TGTGCCAGTAGTATAGGCGGGGGTCTTGAGCAGTTCTTC. Combining the CDR3 with reference TRBV19 and TRBJ2-1 gives the whole variable domain DGGITQSPKYLFRKEGQNVTLSCEQNLNHDAMYWYRQDPGQGLRLIYYSQIVNDFQKGDIAEGYSVSREKKESFPLTVTSAQKNPTAFYLCASSIGGGLEQFFGPGTRLTVL.

This clone has only a few counts. This rearrangement joins TRBV28 to TRBJ1-2; D gene uncertain. V was clipped by 10 bases and J by 8 bases, with 20 bases between them. Germline V lookup: CDR1 MDHEN, CDR2 SYDVKM. This CDR3 region has 13 residues. CDR3 sequence (DNA): TGTGCCACCGTCTATTGGGGAGGGTTGGGCTACACCTTC. Protein sequence: CATVYWGGLGYTF.

This clone was seen a few times. The J gene is TRBJ2-3, the V gene TRBV6-4, with 9 bases lining up with TRBD2. Germline CDR1 MRHNA, CDR2 SNTAGT. With 4 bases clipped from V and 4 bases from J, the junction kept 9 bases outside the gene matches. This CDR3 region has 16 residues. The CDR3 loop is CASSASGGGAADTQYF. The CDR3 bases are TGTGCCAGCAGTGCGAGTGGCGGGGGGGCGGCAGATACGCAGTATTTT.

This rearrangement joins TRBV4-1 to TRBJ1-4, with 9 nucleotides matching TRBD1. The CDR3 covers 15 residues. Losses at the gene ends were 1 base for V and 4 bases for J; bases not matched to a gene: 1. Germline V gives CDR1 MGHRA, CDR2 YSYEKL. The CDR3 DNA is TGCGCCAGCAGCCAAGGGGACAGGGATAATGAAAAACTGTTTTTT. As protein: CASSQGDRDNEKLFF.

This sequence joins TRBV4-2 and TRBJ1-5; D is unresolved. Germline values: CDR1 LGHNA, CDR2 YNFKEQ. CDR3 size: 13 residues. The V and J ends lost 0 bases and 7 bases respectively, with 7 bases between them. In DNA form, the CDR3 reads TGTGCCAGCAGCCAAGATCCAGTCCAGCCCCAGCATTTT. Translated: CASSQDPVQPQHF.

J is TRBJ2-7 and V is TRBV19; TRBD1 agrees at 9 bases. Germline V gives CDR1 LNHDA, CDR2 SQIVND (reference sequence). Trimming at V came to 1 base and at J to 3 bases, leaving 4 bases not matched to a gene. The CDR3 length is 15 residues. The CDR3 here is CASSIGTGDFYEQYV. The CDR3 coding sequence is TGTGCCAGTAGTATAGGGACAGGGGATTTCTACGAGCAGTACGTC.

The chain carries TRBV28 and TRBJ1-5; the match to TRBD1 covers 11 bases. Germline CDR1 and CDR2: MDHEN and SYDVKM. The length of the CDR3 is 16 residues. Trimming took 5 bases from V and 3 from J; bases not matched to a gene: 6. Here the CDR3 reads CASSPRTGGNNQPQHF. CDR3 sequence (DNA): TGTGCCAGCAGTCCCAGGACAGGGGGCAACAATCAGCCCCAGCATTTT.